This record covers a single T cell receptor (beta chain). Authors' analysis steps: Amplification with reference gene primers provided the estimates of nucleated cell counts. Using immunoSEQ multiplex PCR, the repertoire was profiled, and TCRdb retains in-frame clones only, with some absent. For V, J and clone size, that table is used; D and trimming come from the DNA. The sample comprises 200,000 to 300,000 clones, approximately 85% of which are singletons, and roughly 0.8% rests with the top ten. CDR1 is LGHDT and CDR2 is YNNKEL in the germline V gene (reference sequence). Trimming cost V 1 base and J 5 bases, with 14 bases left between them. The CDR3 has 15 amino acids. The source of the sample is a study of blood T cell repertoires in COVID-19. Study-level information: Specimens from acute and convalescent COVID-19 originated in the United States, Italy and Spain. The cDNA or gDNA used as material had been derived from T cells, B-cell-depleted T cells, or PBMCs.

The rearrangement joins TRBV3-1 (or the pseudogene TRBV3-2) to TRBJ2-5, with D perhaps TRBD1 (5 bases). The TCR comes from a woman between 25 and 40 years old with acute or convalescent COVID-19. Sequencing was done on a sample of peripheral blood. The CDR3 loop is CASSQVPQGWETQYF. The CDR3 DNA is TGTGCCAGCAGCCAAGTTCCCCAGGGTTGGGAGACCCAGTACTTC.